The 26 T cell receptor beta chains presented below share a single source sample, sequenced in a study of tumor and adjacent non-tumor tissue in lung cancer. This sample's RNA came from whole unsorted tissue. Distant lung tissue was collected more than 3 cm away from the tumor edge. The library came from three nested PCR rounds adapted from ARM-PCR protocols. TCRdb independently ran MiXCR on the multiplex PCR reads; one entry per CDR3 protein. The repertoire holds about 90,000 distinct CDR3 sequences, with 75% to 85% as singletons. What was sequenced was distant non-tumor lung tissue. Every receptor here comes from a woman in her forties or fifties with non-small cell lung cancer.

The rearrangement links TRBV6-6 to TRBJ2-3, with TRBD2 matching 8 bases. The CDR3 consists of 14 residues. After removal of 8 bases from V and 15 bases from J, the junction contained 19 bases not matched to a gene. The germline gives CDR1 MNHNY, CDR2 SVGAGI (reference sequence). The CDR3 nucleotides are TGTGCCAGCTCCCCGGGAGGGCCGATAGATACGTACTATTTT. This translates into CASSPGGPIDTYYF.

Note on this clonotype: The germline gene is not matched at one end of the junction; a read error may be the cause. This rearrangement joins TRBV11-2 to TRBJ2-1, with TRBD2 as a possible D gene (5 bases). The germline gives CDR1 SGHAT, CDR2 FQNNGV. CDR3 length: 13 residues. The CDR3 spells CAGSLERSGEQFF. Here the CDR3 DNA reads TGTGCCGGCAGCTTAGAGCGGAGCGGTGAACAGTTCTTC.

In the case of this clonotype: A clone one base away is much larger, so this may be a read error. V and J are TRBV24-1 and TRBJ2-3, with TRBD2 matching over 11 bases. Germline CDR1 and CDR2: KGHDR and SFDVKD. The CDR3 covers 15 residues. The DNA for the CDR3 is TGTGCCACCAGAGGGACTAGCGGTTTCACAAATACGCAGTATTTT. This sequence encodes CATRGTSGFTNTQYF.

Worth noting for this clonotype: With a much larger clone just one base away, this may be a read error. CDR3 nucleotides: TGTGCCAGCAGCTTCGGACTGTCCATGAACACTGAAGCTTTCTTT. It yields the protein CASSFGLSMNTEAFF. The chain joins TRBV11-2 to TRBJ1-1; D is unclear. The CDR3 spans 15 residues. V was cut by 3 bases and J by 0 bases, with 11 bases left in between. The germline gives CDR1 SGHAT, CDR2 FQNNGV.

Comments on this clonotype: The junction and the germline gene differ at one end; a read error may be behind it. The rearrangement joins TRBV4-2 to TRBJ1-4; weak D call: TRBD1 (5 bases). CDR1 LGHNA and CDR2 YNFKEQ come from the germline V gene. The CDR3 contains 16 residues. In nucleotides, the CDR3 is TGTGCCAACAGCCAAGACCAGGGCAGGGCCAAGGAAAAACTGTTTTTT. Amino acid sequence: CANSQDQGRAKEKLFF.

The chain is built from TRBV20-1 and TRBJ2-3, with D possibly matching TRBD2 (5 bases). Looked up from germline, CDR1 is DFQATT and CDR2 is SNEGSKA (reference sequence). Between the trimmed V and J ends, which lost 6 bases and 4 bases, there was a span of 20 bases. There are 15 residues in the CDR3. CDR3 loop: CSAQKMLGEADTQYF. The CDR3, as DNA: TGCAGTGCCCAGAAAATGTTGGGAGAGGCAGATACGCAGTATTTT.

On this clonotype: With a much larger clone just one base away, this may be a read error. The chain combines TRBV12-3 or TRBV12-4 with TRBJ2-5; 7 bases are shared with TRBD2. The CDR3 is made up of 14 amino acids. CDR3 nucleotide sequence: TGTACCAGCAGCCTGGGACTACGGGGCGGGACCCAGTGCTTC. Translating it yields CTSSLGLRGGTQCF.

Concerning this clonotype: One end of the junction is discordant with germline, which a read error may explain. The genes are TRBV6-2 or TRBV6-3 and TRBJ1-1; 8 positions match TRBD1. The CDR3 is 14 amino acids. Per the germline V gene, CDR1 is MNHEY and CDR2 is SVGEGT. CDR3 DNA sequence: TGTGCCAACAGTTGCCTCGACAGGGGAGCGATGGCTTTCTTT. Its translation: CANSCLDRGAMAFF.

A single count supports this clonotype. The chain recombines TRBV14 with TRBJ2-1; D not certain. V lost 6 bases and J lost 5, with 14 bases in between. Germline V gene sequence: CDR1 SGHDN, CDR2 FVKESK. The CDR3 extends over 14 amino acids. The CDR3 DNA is TGTGCCAGCAGTCTTATTACAGACCACAATGAGCAGTTCTTC. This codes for CASSLITDHNEQFF.

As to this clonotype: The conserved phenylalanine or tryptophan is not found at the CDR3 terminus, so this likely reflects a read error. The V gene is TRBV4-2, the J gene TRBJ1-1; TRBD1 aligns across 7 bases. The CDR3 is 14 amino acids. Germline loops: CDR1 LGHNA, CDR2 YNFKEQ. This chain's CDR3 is CANSQQGGNTEAFL. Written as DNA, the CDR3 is TGTGCCAACAGCCAGCAGGGGGGCAACACTGAAGCTTTCTTA.

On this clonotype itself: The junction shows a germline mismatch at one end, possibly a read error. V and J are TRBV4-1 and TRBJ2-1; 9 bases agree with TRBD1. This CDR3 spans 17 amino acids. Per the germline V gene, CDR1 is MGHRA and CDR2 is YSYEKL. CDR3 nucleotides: TGCGCCAGCAGCCACCCGAGACAGGGGGATGCATACAATGAGCAGATCTTC. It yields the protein CASSHPRQGDAYNEQIF.

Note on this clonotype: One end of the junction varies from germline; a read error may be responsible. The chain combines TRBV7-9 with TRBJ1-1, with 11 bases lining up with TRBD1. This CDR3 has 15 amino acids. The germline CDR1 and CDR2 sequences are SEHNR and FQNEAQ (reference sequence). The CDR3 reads CASSATDRGLTEAFF. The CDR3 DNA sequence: TGTGCCAGCAGTGCCACGGACAGGGGGCTGACTGAAGCCTTCTTT. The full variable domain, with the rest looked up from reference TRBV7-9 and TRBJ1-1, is DTGVSQNPRHKITKRGQNVTFRCDPISEHNRLYWYRQTLGQGPEFLTYFQNEAQLEKSRLLSDRFSAERPKGSFSTLEIQRTEQGDSAMYLCASSATDRGLTEAFFGQGTRLTVV.

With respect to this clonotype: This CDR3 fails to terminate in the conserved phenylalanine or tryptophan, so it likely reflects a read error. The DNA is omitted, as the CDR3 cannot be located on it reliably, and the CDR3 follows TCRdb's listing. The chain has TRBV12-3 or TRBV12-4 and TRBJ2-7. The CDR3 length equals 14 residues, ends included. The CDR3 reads CASSPFHSSYEQYL.

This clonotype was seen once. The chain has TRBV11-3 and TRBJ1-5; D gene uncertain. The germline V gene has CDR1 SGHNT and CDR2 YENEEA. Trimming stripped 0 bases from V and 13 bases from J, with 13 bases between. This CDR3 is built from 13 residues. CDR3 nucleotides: TGTGCCAGCAGCTTAGAGGGCGATCAATCGCAGCATTTT. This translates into CASSLEGDQSQHF.

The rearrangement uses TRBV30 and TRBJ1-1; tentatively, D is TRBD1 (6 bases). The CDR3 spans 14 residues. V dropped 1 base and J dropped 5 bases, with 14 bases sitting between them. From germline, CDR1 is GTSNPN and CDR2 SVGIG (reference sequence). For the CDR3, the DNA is TGTGCCTGGAGTGCGGGACATGAGTTTACTGAAGCTTTCTTT. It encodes CAWSAGHEFTEAFF. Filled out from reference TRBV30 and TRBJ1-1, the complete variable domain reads SQTIHQWPATLVQPVGSPLSLECTVEGTSNPNLYWYRQAAGRGLQLLFYSVGIGQISSEVPQNLSASRPQDRQFILSSKKLLLSDSGFYLCAWSAGHEFTEAFFGQGTRLTVV.

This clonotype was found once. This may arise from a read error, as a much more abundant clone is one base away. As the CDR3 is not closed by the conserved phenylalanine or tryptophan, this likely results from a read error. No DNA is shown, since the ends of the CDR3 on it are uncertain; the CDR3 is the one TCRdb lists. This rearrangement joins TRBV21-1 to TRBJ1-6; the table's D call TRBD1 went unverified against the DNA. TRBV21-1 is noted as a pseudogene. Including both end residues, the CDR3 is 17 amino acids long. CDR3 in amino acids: CASSKPLRQGDNSPLHY.

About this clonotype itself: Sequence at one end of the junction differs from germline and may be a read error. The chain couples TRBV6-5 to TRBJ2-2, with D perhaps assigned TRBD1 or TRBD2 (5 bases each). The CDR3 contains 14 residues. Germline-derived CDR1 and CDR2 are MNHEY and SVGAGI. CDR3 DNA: TGTGCTAGCAGGGACCCAGGGTTGACCGGGGAGCTGTTTTTT. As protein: CASRDPGLTGELFF.

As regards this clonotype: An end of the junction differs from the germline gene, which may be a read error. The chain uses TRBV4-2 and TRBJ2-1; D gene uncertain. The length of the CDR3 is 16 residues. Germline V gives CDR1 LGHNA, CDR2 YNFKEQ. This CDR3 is CASSQEVGNPYNEQFF. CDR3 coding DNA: TGTGCCAGCAGCCAAGAGGTGGGAAACCCCTATAATGAGCAGTTCTTC.

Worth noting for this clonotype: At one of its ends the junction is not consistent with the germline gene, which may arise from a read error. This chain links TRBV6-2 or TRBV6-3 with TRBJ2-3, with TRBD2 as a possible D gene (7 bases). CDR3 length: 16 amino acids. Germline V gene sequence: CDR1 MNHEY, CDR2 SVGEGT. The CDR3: CASSWGPSGSTDTQYF. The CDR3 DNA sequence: TGTGCCAGCAGTTGGGGGCCTAGCGGAAGCACAGATACGCAATATTTT.

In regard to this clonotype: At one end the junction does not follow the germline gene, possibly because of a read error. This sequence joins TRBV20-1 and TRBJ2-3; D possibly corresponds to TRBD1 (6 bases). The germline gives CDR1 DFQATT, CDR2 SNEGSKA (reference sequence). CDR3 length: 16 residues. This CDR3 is CSASKPLAGVTDMQYF. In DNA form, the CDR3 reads TGCAGTGCGTCCAAGCCCCTAGCAGGGGTAACAGATATGCAGTATTTT.

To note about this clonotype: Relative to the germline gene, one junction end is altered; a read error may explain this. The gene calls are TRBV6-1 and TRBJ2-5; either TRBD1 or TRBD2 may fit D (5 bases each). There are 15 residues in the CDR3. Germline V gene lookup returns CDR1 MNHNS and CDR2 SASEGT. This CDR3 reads CASIEAKGRQETQYF. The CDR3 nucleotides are TGTGCCAGCATTGAAGCGAAGGGACGGCAAGAGACCCAATACTTC.

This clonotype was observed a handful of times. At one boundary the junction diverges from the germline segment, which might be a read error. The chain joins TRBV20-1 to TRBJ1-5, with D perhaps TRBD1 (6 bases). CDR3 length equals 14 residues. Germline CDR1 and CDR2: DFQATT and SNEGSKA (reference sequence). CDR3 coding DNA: TGCAGTGCACCCCCACAGGGCGACAATCAGCACCAGCATTTT. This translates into CSAPPQGDNQHQHF.

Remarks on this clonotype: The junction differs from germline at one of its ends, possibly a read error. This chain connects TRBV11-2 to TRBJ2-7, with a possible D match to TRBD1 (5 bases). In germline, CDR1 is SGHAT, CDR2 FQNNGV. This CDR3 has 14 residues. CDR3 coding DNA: TGTGCCAGGAACCTGACGGACACTGCCTATGAGCAATACTTC. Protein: CARNLTDTAYEQYF.

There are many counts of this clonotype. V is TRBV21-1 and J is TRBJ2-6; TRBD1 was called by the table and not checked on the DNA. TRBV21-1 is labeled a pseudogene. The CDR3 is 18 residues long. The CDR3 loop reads CASSAGDRPSSGANVLTF. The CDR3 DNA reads TGTGCCAGCAGCGCAGGGGACAGGCCCTCCTCTGGGGCCAACGTCCTGACTTTC.

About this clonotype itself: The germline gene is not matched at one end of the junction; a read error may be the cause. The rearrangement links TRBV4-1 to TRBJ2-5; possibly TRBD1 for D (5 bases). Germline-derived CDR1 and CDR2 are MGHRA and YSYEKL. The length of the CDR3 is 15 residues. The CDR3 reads CARSQVQGPQETQYF. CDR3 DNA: TGTGCCAGAAGCCAAGTGCAGGGCCCACAAGAGACTCAGTACTTC.

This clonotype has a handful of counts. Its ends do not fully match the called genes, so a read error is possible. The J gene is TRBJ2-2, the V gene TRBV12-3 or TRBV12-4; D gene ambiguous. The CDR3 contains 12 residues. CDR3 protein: CVSSLNTGELFF. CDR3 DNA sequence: TGTGTCAGCAGCCTCAACACCGGTGAGCTGTTTTTT.